These 5 T cell receptor beta chains were sequenced from one sample in a study of shared clonotypes between healthy human individuals. This table comes from immunoSEQ multiplex PCR, and its TCRdb copy is limited to in-frame clones, with some not included. The sample includes some 690,000 clones, about 92% of them seen just once. Sequenced sample: memory CD8+ T cells from PBMCs. The subset: CD45RO+ cells pooled with CCR7-negative TemRA cells. These receptor sequences come from a man younger than 30 in good health. Some clones in this sample may be carry-over from other donors' samples.

J is TRBJ1-2 and V is TRBV7-9, with D tentatively TRBD1 (5 bases). The CDR3 spans 16 residues. V was shortened by 4 bases and J by 4 bases, with 19 bases between the two germline ends. CDR1 and CDR2 from the germline V gene are SEHNR and FQNEAQ (reference sequence). The CDR3 coding sequence is TGTGCCAGCAGCTCCGGGGGATCACACTATTTCTATGGCTACACCTTC. Translated: CASSSGGSHYFYGYTF.

The rearrangement links TRBV7-3 to TRBJ2-1; D possibly corresponds to TRBD2 (5 bases). CDR1 and CDR2 from the germline V gene are SGHTA and FQGTGA. Deletions cut 0 bases from V and 1 base from J, with 16 bases between. The CDR3 sequence is 18 residues long. CDR3 region: CASSLTRSTPGSYNEQFF. CDR3 DNA: TGTGCCAGCAGCTTAACGAGATCCACCCCGGGGTCCTACAATGAGCAGTTCTTC.

This chain joins TRBV19 and TRBJ2-1; possible D gene TRBD1, 7 bases. Trimming removed 6 bases at V and 0 bases at J, with 15 bases between. Germline V gene sequence: CDR1 LNHDA, CDR2 SQIVND (reference sequence). There are 16 residues in the CDR3. The CDR3, as DNA: TGTGCCAGTAGACCCAGGAGGGGGCTCTCCTACAATGAGCAGTTCTTC. Its translation: CASRPRRGLSYNEQFF.

Turning to this clone: The same CDR3 also results from other DNA sequences found in this sample. The chain carries TRBV5-4 and TRBJ2-1; no firm D call. In germline, CDR1 is SGHNT, CDR2 YYREEE (reference sequence). The ends were cut back, 2 bases at V and 6 bases at J, with 6 bases in the middle. The CDR3 loop spans 12 amino acids. Here the CDR3 reads CASSLSSNEQFF. For the CDR3, the DNA is TGTGCCAGCAGCTTAAGTAGCAATGAGCAGTTCTTC.

This chain connects TRBV27 to TRBJ2-1, with 7 bases fitting TRBD2. The ends lost 4 bases at V and 1 base at J; junction bases unmatched: 4. This CDR3 comprises 15 residues. CDR1 is MNHEY, CDR2 SMNVEV, per germline (reference sequence). In nucleotides, the CDR3 is TGTGCCAGCAGTTCTAGCGGTAGGTCCTACAATGAGCAGTTCTTC. It encodes CASSSSGRSYNEQFF.